One sample yielded the 24 T cell receptor beta chains listed below, sequenced in a study of T cells in localized non-small cell lung cancer. The method was immunoSEQ multiplex PCR; TCRdb's version includes in-frame clones alone and lacks a portion of them. The profile shows approximately 22,000 clones, approximately 86% of them singletons. Sample: PBMCs, taken before any cancer treatment. These TCRs come from a man aged 40 to 70 with stage II squamous cell lung carcinoma.

The chain combines TRBV28 with TRBJ1-5; a weak D match, TRBD1 (5 bases). The CDR3 extends over 17 amino acids. Trimming removed 2 bases from V and 0 bases from J, with 14 bases in between. From germline, CDR1 is MDHEN and CDR2 SYDVKM. The CDR3 DNA reads as TGTGCCAGCAGTTTACCTGCAGGGTCGTATAGCAATCAGCCCCAGCATTTT. Translated, it gives CASSLPAGSYSNQPQHF.

The chain has TRBV5-1 and TRBJ2-5; D is possibly TRBD1 (5 bases). Trimming took 3 bases from V and 5 from J, leaving 23 bases between them. CDR1 is SGHRS and CDR2 is YFSETQ in the germline V gene. This CDR3 contains 17 residues. The CDR3 sequence: CASSSSRTSGAGETQYF. In nucleotides, the CDR3 is TGCGCCAGCAGCTCAAGCCGGACGTCTGGGGCTGGGGAGACCCAGTACTTC.

V is TRBV7-8 and J is TRBJ2-5, with TRBD2 matching 7 bases. This CDR3 has 14 amino acids. Trimming removed 3 bases from V and 7 bases from J; junction bases left unmatched: 8. Germline loops: CDR1 SGHVS, CDR2 FQNEAQ. CDR3 sequence (DNA): TGTGCCAGCAGCTTCCCAGCGGGGCTGGGGACCCAGTACTTC. It translates to CASSFPAGLGTQYF. Combining the CDR3 with reference TRBV7-8 and TRBJ2-5 gives the whole variable domain GAGVSQSPRYKVAKRGQDVALRCDPISGHVSLFWYQQALGQGPEFLTYFQNEAQLDKSGLPSDRFFAERPEGSVSTLKIQRTQQEDSAVYLCASSFPAGLGTQYFGPGTRLLVL.

This clone was counted a few times. The J gene is TRBJ1-1, the V gene TRBV11-3, with D hard to call. The CDR3 runs to 10 residues. Germline loops: CDR1 SGHNT, CDR2 YENEEA. The CDR3 DNA sequence: TGTGCAAGTCGGGGAACTGAAGCTTTCTTT. This translates into CASRGTEAFF.

This clone is large (0.1 to 1%) within its sample. The chain is built from TRBV2 and TRBJ2-4; possibly TRBD2 for D (6 bases). The CDR3 sequence is 16 residues long. Trimming stripped 2 bases from V and 3 bases from J, with 14 bases between. Germline V gives CDR1 SNHLY, CDR2 FYNNEI. CDR3 in amino acids: CASSEMTGDHKNIQYF. CDR3 coding DNA: TGTGCCAGCAGTGAAATGACGGGAGATCACAAAAACATTCAGTACTTC. Using reference TRBV2 and TRBJ2-4 for the parts outside the CDR3, the full variable domain is EPEVTQTPSHQVTQMGQEVILRCVPISNHLYFYWYRQILGQKVEFLVSFYNNEISEKSEIFDDQFSVERPDGSNFTLKIRSTKLEDSAMYFCASSEMTGDHKNIQYFGAGTRLSVL.

This clone has just a few counts. This sequence joins TRBV6-1 and TRBJ2-7; D unclear. The V and J ends lost 0 bases and 3 bases respectively, with 3 bases between them. CDR1 and CDR2 from the germline V gene are MNHNS and SASEGT. CDR3 length: 12 amino acids. This chain's CDR3 is CASSEAGYEQYF. CDR3 in DNA: TGTGCCAGCAGTGAAGCTGGCTACGAGCAGTACTTC.

This chain connects TRBV10-3 to TRBJ1-5; 9 bases line up with TRBD1. This CDR3 has 15 amino acids. CDR1 is ENHRY and CDR2 is SYGVKD in the germline V gene. Germline trimming cut 10 bases from V and 5 bases from J; bases unmatched to any gene: 12. CDR3: CATRLGQGGDQPQHF. The CDR3 region has the DNA TGTGCCACCAGGTTGGGACAGGGTGGAGATCAGCCCCAGCATTTT.

V usage is TRBV28 and J usage is TRBJ2-3; 10 bases line up with TRBD1. In germline, CDR1 is MDHEN, CDR2 SYDVKM. CDR3 size: 15 residues. Losses at the gene ends were 3 bases for V and 1 base for J; bases not matched to a gene: 1. CDR3 sequence (DNA): TGTGCCAGCAGTTTCGGGACAGGGGGCACAGATACGCAGTATTTT. It codes for CASSFGTGGTDTQYF.

V and J are TRBV7-6 and TRBJ2-2; perhaps D is TRBD1 or TRBD2 (5 bases each). CDR3 size: 15 residues. CDR1 SGHVS and CDR2 FNYEAQ come from the germline V gene. Trimming took off 7 bases at V and 2 bases at J, with 14 bases between the two ends. CDR3 nucleotide sequence: TGTGCCAGCAAAATCGGGACGGAAAACACCGGGGAGCTGTTTTTT. Translating it yields CASKIGTENTGELFF.

This sequence joins TRBV30 and TRBJ2-5, with D maybe TRBD1 (6 bases). The ends were cut back, 1 base at V and 0 bases at J, with 18 bases in the middle. This CDR3 has 17 residues. Germline V gene data show CDR1 as GTSNPN and CDR2 as SVGIG (reference sequence). The CDR3 is CAWSGPLQGPYQETQYF. The CDR3 DNA sequence: TGTGCCTGGAGTGGGCCATTGCAGGGGCCATACCAAGAGACCCAGTACTTC.

This clone has just a few counts. V is TRBV29-1 and J is TRBJ2-5; no clear D. Trimming shortened V by 6 bases and J by 7 bases, and 12 bases separated the two germline ends. The CDR3 length is 11 residues. Germline lookup yields CDR1 SQVTM and CDR2 ANQGSEA. The CDR3 spells CSVQIRGTQYF. DNA for the CDR3: TGCAGCGTACAAATCCGAGGGACCCAGTACTTC.

The chain uses TRBV7-9 and TRBJ1-5, with a tentative D call TRBD1 (5 bases). Germline CDR1 reads SEHNR; CDR2 reads FQNEAQ (reference sequence). The CDR3 is made up of 14 amino acids. Between the trimmed V and J ends, which lost 5 bases and 2 bases, there was a span of 10 bases. The CDR3 DNA follows: TGTGCCAGCAGCAAGGACATAGGCAATCAGCCCCAGCATTTT. This encodes CASSKDIGNQPQHF.

The rearrangement uses TRBV6-5 and TRBJ2-1, with 8 positions matching TRBD1. With 6 bases clipped from V and 8 bases from J, the junction kept 12 bases outside the gene matches. The CDR3 runs 15 residues. Germline CDR1 and CDR2: MNHEY and SVGAGI. The CDR3 coding sequence is TGTGCCAGCAGCTCCTACCCAGGGGGCCGGGATGAGCAGTTCTTC. As protein: CASSSYPGGRDEQFF.

The rearrangement uses TRBV7-9 and TRBJ1-1, with TRBD1 identical over 8 bases. Germline V gives CDR1 SEHNR, CDR2 FQNEAQ (reference sequence). The CDR3 contains 14 residues. V trimming: 5 bases; J trimming: 3 bases; junction bases outside the gene matches: 5. The CDR3 is CASSEGQVYTEAFF. DNA of the CDR3: TGTGCCAGCAGCGAGGGACAGGTGTACACTGAAGCTTTCTTT.

The V gene is TRBV5-4, the J gene TRBJ1-3; 7 bases match TRBD1. CDR1 and CDR2 from the germline V gene are SGHNT and YYREEE (reference sequence). V trimming: 5 bases; J trimming: 0 bases; junction bases outside the gene matches: 5. The CDR3 extends over 15 amino acids. In nucleotides, the CDR3 is TGTGCCAGCAGGCCACAGGGGAGCTCTGGAAACACCATATATTTT. Residues: CASRPQGSSGNTIYF.

This sequence joins TRBV5-4 and TRBJ1-1; the D is unclear. Per germline, CDR1 SGHNT and CDR2 YYREEE (reference sequence). Trimming left V 2 bases short and J 3 bases short, with 14 bases between. This CDR3 is 15 amino acids long. CDR3 region: CASSFSNRYDTEAFF. CDR3 sequence (DNA): TGTGCCAGCAGCTTTAGTAACCGGTATGACACTGAAGCTTTCTTT.

The chain uses TRBV27 and TRBJ2-7; perhaps D is TRBD1 or TRBD2 (6 bases each). Germline V gene lookup returns CDR1 MNHEY and CDR2 SMNVEV (reference sequence). The CDR3 totals 14 residues. Trimming left V 5 bases short and J 2 bases short, with 13 bases between. For the CDR3, the DNA is TGTGCCAGCAGTGGTCGAGGGGGGCCCTACGAGCAGTACTTC. Protein: CASSGRGGPYEQYF.

The V gene is TRBV6-5, the J gene TRBJ1-6; D unclear. The CDR3 covers 13 residues. Deletions cut 0 bases from V and 3 bases from J, with 0 bases between. Looked up from germline, CDR1 is MNHEY and CDR2 is SVGAGI. This CDR3 reads CASSYSYNSPLHF. The CDR3 DNA follows: TGTGCCAGCAGTTACTCCTATAATTCACCCCTCCACTTT.

The chain is built from TRBV29-1 and TRBJ2-3; possibly TRBD2 for D (6 bases). CDR3 length: 14 amino acids. Germline V gene sequence: CDR1 SQVTM, CDR2 ANQGSEA. V gave up 7 bases and J gave up 3 bases, with 17 bases separating them. The CDR3 nucleotides read TGCAGCGCCCAAACCGGACTAAGTACAGATACGCAGTATTTT. Encoded protein: CSAQTGLSTDTQYF.

V usage is TRBV4-3 and J usage is TRBJ2-6; TRBD1 might be the D (6 bases). The ends were cut back, 0 bases at V and 13 bases at J, with 10 bases in the middle. The CDR3 covers 13 residues. The germline V gene encodes CDR1 LGHNA and CDR2 YSLEER. The CDR3 DNA is TGCGCCAGCAGCCAAGATCGAAGGGGGGTCCTGACTTTC. Protein: CASSQDRRGVLTF.

The gene calls are TRBV9 and TRBJ2-5; no reliable D call. The CDR3 consists of 14 residues. CDR1 and CDR2 (germline): SGDLS, YYNGEE. Deletions cut 5 bases from V and 4 bases from J, with 15 bases between. CDR3 sequence: CASSGHGVRETQYF. The CDR3 region has the DNA TGTGCCAGCAGTGGGCATGGGGTAAGAGAGACCCAGTACTTC.

V gene TRBV7-9 combines with J gene TRBJ1-1; D is unresolved. Germline loops: CDR1 SEHNR, CDR2 FQNEAQ (reference sequence). The CDR3 is 14 amino acids. Deletions cut 6 bases from V and 2 bases from J, with 13 bases between. CDR3 residues: CASSSFEGNTEAFF. The CDR3, as DNA: TGTGCCAGCAGTTCGTTTGAGGGTAACACTGAAGCTTTCTTT.

This chain uses TRBV25-1 with TRBJ2-1; D might be TRBD1 or TRBD2, each matching 6 bases. The CDR3 spans 15 residues. Trimming removed 2 bases at V and 3 bases at J, with 11 bases between. Germline assignment: CDR1 MGHDK and CDR2 SYGVNS. CDR3 amino acids: CASSEGGLYYNEQFF. DNA for the CDR3: TGTGCCAGCAGTGAAGGGGGGCTGTACTACAATGAGCAGTTCTTC. The complete variable domain, with remaining parts taken from reference TRBV25-1 and TRBJ2-1, reads EADIYQTPRYLVIGTGKKITLECSQTMGHDKMYWYQQDPGMELHLIHYSYGVNSTEKGDLSSESTVSRIRTEHFPLTLESARPSHTSQYLCASSEGGLYYNEQFFGPGTRLTVL.

V gene TRBV9 combines with J gene TRBJ2-3, with D tentatively TRBD1 or TRBD2 (5 bases each). The CDR3 runs to 15 residues. CDR1 SGDLS and CDR2 YYNGEE come from the germline V gene. The V gene lost 0 bases and the J gene lost 5 bases, with 13 bases spanning the gap. In nucleotides, the CDR3 is TGTGCCAGCAGCGTAGTCGGGGCCACCGGAGATACGCAGTATTTT. Translating gives CASSVVGATGDTQYF.